This T cell receptor (beta chain) was sequenced during a study of blood T cell repertoires in COVID-19. Study-wide context: Samples of COVID-19 (acute and convalescent) were obtained from the United States, Italy and Spain. Sources were T cells, B-cell-depleted T cells, or PBMCs; the material itself was cDNA or gDNA.

In the original processing: Amplified reference gene primers provided the basis for estimating nucleated cell counts. Libraries were prepared by immunoSEQ multiplex PCR; TCRdb keeps only in-frame clonotypes and omits some of them. V and J calls and clone size come straight from that table; D and trimming were deduced from the DNA. The table records fewer than 120,000 clones, 75% to 85% of them present only once. Sequencing used peripheral blood. The TCR originated in a woman aged 60-75 years with acute or convalescent COVID-19.

The CDR3 DNA follows: TGCGCCAGCAGCTGGGGGACAGGTATTGAAAAACTGTTTTTT. It is translated as CASSWGTGIEKLFF. V is TRBV5-1 and J is TRBJ1-4, with 8 nucleotides matching TRBD1. The V and J ends lost 3 bases and 7 bases, in that order; junction bases with no gene match: 5. The CDR3 covers 14 residues. Germline values: CDR1 SGHRS, CDR2 YFSETQ.